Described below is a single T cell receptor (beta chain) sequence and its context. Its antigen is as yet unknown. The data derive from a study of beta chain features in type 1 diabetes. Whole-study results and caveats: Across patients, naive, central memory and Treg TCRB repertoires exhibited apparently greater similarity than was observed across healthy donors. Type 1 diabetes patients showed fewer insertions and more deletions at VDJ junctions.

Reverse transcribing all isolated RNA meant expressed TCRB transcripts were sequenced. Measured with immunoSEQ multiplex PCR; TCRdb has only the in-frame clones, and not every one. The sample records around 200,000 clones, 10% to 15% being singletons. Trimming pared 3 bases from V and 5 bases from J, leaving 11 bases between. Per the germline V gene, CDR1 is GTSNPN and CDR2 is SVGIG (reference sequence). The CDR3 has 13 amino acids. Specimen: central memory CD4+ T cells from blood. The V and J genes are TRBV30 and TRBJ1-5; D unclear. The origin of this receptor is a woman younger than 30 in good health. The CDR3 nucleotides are TGTGCCTGGAGCCCCCGAGCGGATCAGCCCCAGCATTTT. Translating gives CAWSPRADQPQHF. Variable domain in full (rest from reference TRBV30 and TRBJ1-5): SQTIHQWPATLVQPVGSPLSLECTVEGTSNPNLYWYRQAAGRGLQLLFYSVGIGQISSEVPQNLSASRPQDRQFILSSKKLLLSDSGFYLCAWSPRADQPQHFGDGTRLSIL.